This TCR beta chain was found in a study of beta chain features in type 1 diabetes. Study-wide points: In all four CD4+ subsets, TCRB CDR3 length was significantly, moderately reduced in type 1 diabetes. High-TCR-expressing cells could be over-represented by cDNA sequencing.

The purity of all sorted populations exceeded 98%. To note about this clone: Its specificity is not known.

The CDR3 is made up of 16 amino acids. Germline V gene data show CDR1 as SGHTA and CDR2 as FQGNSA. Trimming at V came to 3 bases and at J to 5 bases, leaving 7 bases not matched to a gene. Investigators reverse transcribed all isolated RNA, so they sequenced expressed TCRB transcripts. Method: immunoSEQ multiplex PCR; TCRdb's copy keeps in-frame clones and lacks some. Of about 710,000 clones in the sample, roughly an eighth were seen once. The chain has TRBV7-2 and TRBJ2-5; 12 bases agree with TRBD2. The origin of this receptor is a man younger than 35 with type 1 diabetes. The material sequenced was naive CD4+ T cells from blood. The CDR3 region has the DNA TGTGCCAGCAGCTTTCGGAGGACTAGCGGGGCGGAGACCCAGTACTTC. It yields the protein CASSFRRTSGAETQYF.